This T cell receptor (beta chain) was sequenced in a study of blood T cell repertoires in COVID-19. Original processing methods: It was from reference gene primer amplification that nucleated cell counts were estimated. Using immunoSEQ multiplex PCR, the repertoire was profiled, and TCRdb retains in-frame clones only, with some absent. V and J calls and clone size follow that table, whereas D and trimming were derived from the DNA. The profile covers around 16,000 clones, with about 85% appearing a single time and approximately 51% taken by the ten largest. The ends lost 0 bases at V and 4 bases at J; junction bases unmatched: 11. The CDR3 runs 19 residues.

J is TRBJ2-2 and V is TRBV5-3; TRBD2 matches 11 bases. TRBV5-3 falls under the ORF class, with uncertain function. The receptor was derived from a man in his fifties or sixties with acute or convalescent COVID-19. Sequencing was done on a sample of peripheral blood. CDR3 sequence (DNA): TGTGCCAGAAGCTTGGACCCCCTAGCGGGGGGTCGGGGCACCGGGGAGCTGTTTTTT. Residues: CARSLDPLAGGRGTGELFF.